This T cell receptor beta chain was recovered during a study of response to subunit inactivated influenza vaccine. The CDR3 is 13 residues long. Germline CDR1 is DFQATT and CDR2 is SNEGSKA (reference sequence). The junction had 11 bases not matched to a gene; V was cut back by 5 bases and J by 8 bases. A few counts support this clonotype. The antigen remains unidentified. Whole-study results and caveats: Few new T cells, the authors suggested, are recruited by each seasonal influenza vaccination.

MiXCR was run by TCRdb on the RT-PCR reads, yielding one entry per CDR3 protein. The sample lists some 500,000 distinct CDR3 sequences; approximately 24% were seen once. This TCR was recovered from a man over 45 who received an inactivated influenza vaccine. The chain has TRBV20-1 and TRBJ1-2; 7 nucleotides align to TRBD1. Sequencing was performed on CD4+ T cells sorted from PBMCs, taken approximately 5 days after vaccination. For the CDR3, the DNA is TGCAGTGCTGAGAGGACAGGTGGCTACGGCTACACCTTC. This gives the protein CSAERTGGYGYTF.